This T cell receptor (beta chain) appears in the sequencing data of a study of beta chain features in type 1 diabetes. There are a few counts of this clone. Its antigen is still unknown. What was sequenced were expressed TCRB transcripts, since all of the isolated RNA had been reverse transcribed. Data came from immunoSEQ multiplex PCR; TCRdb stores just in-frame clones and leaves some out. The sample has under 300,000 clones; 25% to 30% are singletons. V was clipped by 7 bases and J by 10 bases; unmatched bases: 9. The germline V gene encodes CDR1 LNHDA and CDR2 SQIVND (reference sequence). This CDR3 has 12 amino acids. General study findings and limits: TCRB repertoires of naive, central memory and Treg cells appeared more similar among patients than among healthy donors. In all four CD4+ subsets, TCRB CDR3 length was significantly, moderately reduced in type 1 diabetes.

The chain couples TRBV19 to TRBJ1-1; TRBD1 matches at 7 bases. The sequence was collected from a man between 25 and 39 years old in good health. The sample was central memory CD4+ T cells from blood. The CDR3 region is CASKAQGVTAFF. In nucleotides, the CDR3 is TGTGCCAGTAAGGCCCAGGGGGTAACAGCTTTCTTT.